The present T cell receptor beta chain was sequenced within a study of T cells in narcolepsy. The CDR3 is made up of 12 amino acids. Trimming stripped 3 bases from V and 4 bases from J, with 6 bases between. Germline V gene data show CDR1 as MNHNS and CDR2 as SASEGT. Measured with immunoSEQ multiplex PCR; TCRdb has only the in-frame clones, and not every one. The repertoire consists of 25,000 to 35,000 clones, with around 79% occurring once and the leading ten covering 6.6%. The sequenced sample consisted of memory (CD45RA-) CD4+ T cells from blood. The rearrangement joins TRBV6-1 to TRBJ2-5; D unclear. This sequence originates from a human donor in good health. CDR3 nucleotides: TGTGCCAGCAGTGAGCAGTTAGAGACCCAGTACTTC. The encoded protein is CASSEQLETQYF.